The rows below give T cell receptor beta chains drawn from one sample of a study of Japanese encephalitis immunity and Zika vaccine responses. One entry per CDR3 protein, called by TCRdb with MiXCR from the 5' RACE reads. This sample has about 410 distinct CDR3 sequences; approximately 0.7% occur once, and the top ten carry 35%. The sequencing here drew on antigen-activated CD4+ T cells from blood, cultured, taken during a Zika inactivated vaccine study. Receptors originate from an adult woman who received an inactivated Zika virus vaccine. Each CDR3 is given without its conserved first and last residue. D genes are given only for firm matches.

d_gene: TRBD1; v_gene: TRBV24-1; j_gene: TRBJ2-5; CDR3aa: ATSDSGDRGGETQY
d_gene: -; v_gene: TRBV28; j_gene: TRBJ1-2; CDR3aa: ASTEPGGLGGYT
d_gene: -; v_gene: TRBV4-1; j_gene: TRBJ2-5; CDR3aa: ASSQVSGLQETQY
d_gene: -; v_gene: TRBV20-1; j_gene: TRBJ2-5; CDR3aa: SPRGGLETQY
d_gene: -; v_gene: TRBV4-3; j_gene: TRBJ1-2; CDR3aa: ASSQEGDGYGYT
d_gene: TRBD2; v_gene: TRBV10-3; j_gene: TRBJ2-3; CDR3aa: AIGAGAGDTQY
d_gene: -; v_gene: TRBV27; j_gene: TRBJ2-7; CDR3aa: ASSPSMGGGTNEQY
d_gene: TRBD1; v_gene: TRBV28; j_gene: TRBJ1-1; CDR3aa: ASTIGTANTEAF
d_gene: -; v_gene: TRBV4-3; j_gene: TRBJ1-6; CDR3aa: ASSLSNSPLH
d_gene: -; v_gene: TRBV12-3/TRBV12-4; j_gene: TRBJ1-2; CDR3aa: ASRTLQGAYGYT
d_gene: -; v_gene: TRBV6-2/TRBV6-3; j_gene: TRBJ2-5; CDR3aa: ASSYAGAQETQY
d_gene: TRBD1; v_gene: TRBV9; j_gene: TRBJ2-1; CDR3aa: ASSVRQGAANEQF
d_gene: -; v_gene: TRBV6-5; j_gene: TRBJ1-2; CDR3aa: ASSYRESRGYT
d_gene: TRBD1; v_gene: TRBV5-1; j_gene: TRBJ1-5; CDR3aa: ASSLDSGGSQPQH
d_gene: TRBD1; v_gene: TRBV5-6; j_gene: TRBJ2-7; CDR3aa: ASSTWTGSYEQY
d_gene: TRBD1; v_gene: TRBV12-3/TRBV12-4; j_gene: TRBJ2-1; CDR3aa: ASSSLPGTGDPEQF
d_gene: -; v_gene: TRBV30; j_gene: TRBJ1-4; CDR3aa: AWSVRPPNEKLF
d_gene: -; v_gene: TRBV4-1; j_gene: TRBJ1-1; CDR3aa: ASSPRGGALNTEAF
d_gene: -; v_gene: TRBV12-3/TRBV12-4; j_gene: TRBJ1-3; CDR3aa: ASSSGLSGNTIY
d_gene: -; v_gene: TRBV19; j_gene: TRBJ2-1; CDR3aa: ASAYYQRTNEQF
d_gene: -; v_gene: TRBV4-3; j_gene: TRBJ2-1; CDR3aa: ASSQVGVEQF
d_gene: TRBD1; v_gene: TRBV3-1; j_gene: TRBJ1-2; CDR3aa: ASSQIRQGANYGYT
d_gene: -; v_gene: TRBV18; j_gene: TRBJ1-2; CDR3aa: ASSPGAQGRMGDYGYT
d_gene: TRBD1; v_gene: TRBV11-2; j_gene: TRBJ2-5; CDR3aa: ASSHYGGGTGTGPQY